The 3 T cell receptor beta chains listed next were all sequenced from one sample in a study of CD8 T cells in Susac syndrome. 0.5 to 1 ug RNA was reverse transcribed with random hexamers. TCRdb re-derived calls from the immunoSEQ multiplex PCR reads in MiXCR, one entry per CDR3 protein. The sample has around 180,000 distinct CDR3 sequences; under 97% are singletons. The specimen was CD4+ T cells from PBMCs. These receptors originate from a human donor with multiple sclerosis.

The chain is built from TRBV9 and TRBJ2-5; possible D gene TRBD2, 7 bases. The CDR3 is 14 residues long. Germline assignment: CDR1 SGDLS and CDR2 YYNGEE. V lost 2 bases and J lost 4, with 12 bases in between. CDR3 amino acids: CASSVRGGGETQYF. As DNA, the CDR3 is TGTGCCAGCAGCGTTAGGGGGGGTGGAGAGACCCAGTACTTC.

The chain joins TRBV6-5 to TRBJ1-3; the D gene is possibly TRBD1 (5 bases). The CDR3 length is 14 residues. With 6 bases removed from V and 0 bases from J, the gap between germline ends came to 9 bases. The germline V gene has CDR1 MNHEY and CDR2 SVGAGI. Here the CDR3 DNA reads TGTGCCAGCAGCAGGGCCTACTCTGGAAACACCATATATTTT. It translates to CASSRAYSGNTIYF.

V is TRBV28 and J is TRBJ2-5, with TRBD1 identical over 7 bases. Germline lookup yields CDR1 MDHEN and CDR2 SYDVKM. CDR3 length equals 14 residues. Germline trimming cut 5 bases from V and 5 bases from J; bases unmatched to any gene: 8. CDR3: CASSGYRGSETQYF. The DNA of the CDR3 is TGTGCCAGCAGTGGCTACAGGGGATCGGAGACCCAGTACTTC.